Following are 21 T cell receptor beta chains from one sample sequenced in a study of T-cell reconstitution after alpha-beta-depleted transplantation in children. Researchers prepared the TCRbeta library using unique molecular identifiers, the study reports. TCRdb analysed the PCR reads with MiXCR anew, one entry per CDR3 protein. The sample lists about 200,000 distinct CDR3 sequences, around 9.2% occurring once. The sequencing used PBMCs, mostly from graft donor cells, collected 360 days after TCRalphabeta/CD19-depleted stem cell transplant. These receptors originate from a male patient under 10 years old who had a stem cell transplant for acute myeloid leukemia, so the T cells may come from the graft donor.

On this clonotype itself: As the CDR3 is not closed by the conserved phenylalanine or tryptophan, this likely results from a read error. The chain couples TRBV19 to TRBJ2-7; no definite D call. V lost 7 bases and J lost 6, with 4 bases in between. The CDR3 has 9 amino acids. Germline-derived CDR1 and CDR2 are LNHDA and SQIVND (reference sequence). CDR3 coding DNA: TGTGCCAGTAACTTCGAGCAGTACTAC. This sequence encodes CASNFEQYY.

The chain has TRBV14 and TRBJ2-3; 14 nucleotides agree with TRBD2. After removal of 3 bases from V and 4 bases from J, the junction contained 6 bases not matched to a gene. CDR1 SGHDN and CDR2 FVKESK come from the germline V gene. The CDR3 contains 17 residues. The CDR3: CASSHWTSGRNSDTQYF. The CDR3 nucleotides are TGTGCCAGCAGCCACTGGACTAGCGGGAGGAACTCAGATACGCAGTATTTT.

This clonotype was seen at least ten times. This chain links TRBV27 with TRBJ2-7; the match to TRBD2 covers 7 bases. CDR3 length: 15 residues. Trimming cost V 2 bases and J 0 bases; bases outside gene matches: 4. CDR1 is MNHEY and CDR2 is SMNVEV in the germline V gene (reference sequence). This CDR3 is CASSLLGRPSYEQYF. In DNA form, the CDR3 reads TGTGCCAGCAGTTTACTCGGGAGGCCCTCCTACGAGCAGTACTTC.

This chain connects TRBV6-1 to TRBJ2-3; tentatively, D is TRBD2 (6 bases). The CDR3 consists of 16 residues. Trimming pared 6 bases from V and 0 bases from J, leaving 16 bases between. Germline loops: CDR1 MNHNS, CDR2 SASEGT. The CDR3 bases are TGTGCCAGCAGCACTACCTCGGGACTCAGCACAGATACGCAGTATTTT. Translation: CASSTTSGLSTDTQYF.

This clonotype was detected ten times or more. The V call is TRBV20-1, the J call TRBJ2-5, with 10 bases lining up with TRBD2. V was clipped by 6 bases and J by 2 bases; unmatched bases: 3. Germline V gene data show CDR1 as DFQATT and CDR2 as SNEGSKA (reference sequence). The CDR3 covers 13 residues. The CDR3 protein is CSASSGGQETQYF. The CDR3 nucleotides read TGCAGTGCATCTAGCGGGGGACAAGAGACCCAGTACTTC.

This clonotype was found many times. The chain joins TRBV4-1 to TRBJ2-7; no definite D call. Germline assignment: CDR1 MGHRA and CDR2 YSYEKL. CDR3 length: 16 residues. V was pared by 1 base and J by 1 base, with 14 bases between. This CDR3 reads CASSQGAQVTSYEQYF. In DNA, the CDR3 is TGCGCCAGCAGCCAAGGGGCTCAGGTTACTTCCTACGAGCAGTACTTC.

Here the CDR3 DNA reads TGCAGCGTTGAAGTCCCCGGTCAGCCCCAGCATTTT. It translates to CSVEVPGQPQHF. The V and J genes are TRBV29-1 and TRBJ1-5; D is ambiguous. CDR3 length: 12 amino acids. CDR1 is SQVTM, CDR2 ANQGSEA, per germline. Trimming pared 1 base from V and 6 bases from J, leaving 7 bases between.

The rearrangement joins TRBV5-1 to TRBJ2-1; D is unresolved. Looked up from germline, CDR1 is SGHRS and CDR2 is YFSETQ. Deletions cut 2 bases from V and 5 bases from J, with 2 bases between. The CDR3 extends over 11 amino acids. The CDR3 loop is CASSFDNEQFF. CDR3 sequence (DNA): TGCGCCAGCAGCTTCGACAATGAGCAGTTCTTC. The full variable domain, completed using reference TRBV5-1 and TRBJ2-1, is KAGVTQTPRYLIKTRGQQVTLSCSPISGHRSVSWYQQTPGQGLQFLFEYFSETQRNKGNFPGRFSGRQFSNSRSEMNVSTLELGDSALYLCASSFDNEQFFGPGTRLTVL.

This clonotype has just a few counts. V is TRBV5-1 and J is TRBJ1-2; no firm D call. Trimming pared 2 bases from V and 3 bases from J, leaving 11 bases between. This CDR3 has 14 residues. CDR1 and CDR2 from the germline V gene are SGHRS and YFSETQ. CDR3 coding DNA: TGCGCCAGCAGCTTAAAGGATGGGTACTATGGCTACACCTTC. Its protein is CASSLKDGYYGYTF.

This clonotype was observed at least ten times. J is TRBJ1-4 and V is TRBV27, with D possibly TRBD1 on 5 matching bases. CDR3 length: 13 amino acids. Germline V gene sequence: CDR1 MNHEY, CDR2 SMNVEV (reference sequence). Between the trimmed V and J ends, which lost 9 bases and 5 bases, there was a span of 13 bases. CDR3 nucleotides: TGTGCCAGTAGGCGGGGGACCAATGAAAAACTGTTTTTT. It codes for CASRRGTNEKLFF.

This clonotype was seen more than once but under ten times. The gene calls are TRBV29-1 and TRBJ2-5; perhaps D is TRBD1 or TRBD2 (6 bases each). Deletions cut 2 bases from V and 2 bases from J, with 30 bases between. The CDR3 sequence is 20 residues long. Germline V CDR1 and CDR2: SQVTM, ANQGSEA. The CDR3 region is CSVESNKGGRGKQVQETQYF. The CDR3 bases are TGCAGCGTTGAATCAAACAAGGGGGGCAGGGGAAAACAGGTACAAGAGACCCAGTACTTC.

This clonotype was observed at least ten times. The V call is TRBV15, the J call TRBJ2-2; D unclear. Germline V gene sequence: CDR1 LNHNV, CDR2 YYDKDF (reference sequence). The CDR3 runs 15 residues. V lost 4 bases and J 4 bases, leaving 13 bases between the germline ends. DNA of the CDR3: TGTGCCACCAGCATACGACATCTGATCACCGGGGAGCTGTTTTTT. This gives the protein CATSIRHLITGELFF.

This clonotype turned up a few times. V and J are TRBV5-5 and TRBJ1-1; 7 positions agree with TRBD1. V lost 3 bases, J lost 1 base, and 6 bases stayed unmatched. Germline-derived CDR1 and CDR2 are SGHKS and YYEKEE (reference sequence). This CDR3 spans 15 amino acids. The CDR3 reads CASSSYRGQNTEAFF. CDR3 coding DNA: TGTGCCAGCAGCTCATACAGGGGTCAGAACACTGAAGCTTTCTTT.

This clonotype occurred a few times. The rearrangement joins TRBV3-1 to TRBJ2-7; D possibly corresponds to TRBD2 (6 bases). The CDR3 is made up of 15 amino acids. V gave up 1 base and J gave up 3 bases, with 13 bases separating them. The germline V gene encodes CDR1 LGHDT and CDR2 YNNKEL (reference sequence). The CDR3 region is CASSQGTSSVYEQYV. In DNA, the CDR3 is TGTGCCAGCAGCCAAGGCACTAGCTCGGTCTACGAGCAGTACGTC.

CDR3 region: CASHRRDRANTEAFF. CDR3 bases: TGTGCCAGCCATCGACGAGACAGGGCCAACACTGAAGCTTTCTTT. The chain employs TRBV19 and TRBJ1-1; 7 bases are shared with TRBD1. There are 15 residues in the CDR3. Per germline, CDR1 LNHDA and CDR2 SQIVND (reference sequence). V shed 9 bases, J shed 2 bases, and the junction held 12 bases outside the gene matches.

The table lists this clonotype with a few counts. The chain couples TRBV20-1 to TRBJ2-2; D not certain. Looked up from germline, CDR1 is DFQATT and CDR2 is SNEGSKA (reference sequence). V was cut by 5 bases and J by 0 bases, with 10 bases left in between. The CDR3 is 14 amino acids. The CDR3 DNA follows: TGCAGTGCTCTAGACACTGCGAACACCGGGGAGCTGTTTTTT. It codes for CSALDTANTGELFF.

This clonotype was observed at least ten times. This chain joins TRBV5-1 and TRBJ2-1, with a possible D match to TRBD2 (6 bases). The CDR3 extends over 14 amino acids. Trimming left V 3 bases short and J 6 bases short, with 13 bases between. The germline CDR1 and CDR2 sequences are SGHRS and YFSETQ. CDR3 sequence reads: CASSSGTASNEQFF. DNA of the CDR3: TGCGCCAGCAGCTCCGGGACTGCGTCCAATGAGCAGTTCTTC. The full variable domain, completed using reference TRBV5-1 and TRBJ2-1, is KAGVTQTPRYLIKTRGQQVTLSCSPISGHRSVSWYQQTPGQGLQFLFEYFSETQRNKGNFPGRFSGRQFSNSRSEMNVSTLELGDSALYLCASSSGTASNEQFFGPGTRLTVL.

This clonotype occurred many times. The V call is TRBV20-1, the J call TRBJ2-1; 10 nucleotides agree with TRBD2. From germline, CDR1 is DFQATT and CDR2 SNEGSKA (reference sequence). Germline trimming cut 6 bases from V and 6 bases from J; bases unmatched to any gene: 5. The CDR3 loop spans 13 amino acids. The CDR3 here is CSAERGGSNEQFF. In nucleotides, the CDR3 is TGCAGTGCGGAGCGGGGGGGTTCCAATGAGCAGTTCTTC.

The chain has TRBV12-3 or TRBV12-4 and TRBJ2-7, with TRBD2 matching over 14 bases. The CDR3 extends over 15 amino acids. V dropped 6 bases and J dropped 4; count of bases not matched to a gene: 5. The CDR3: CASRDRLAGGYEQYF. The DNA for the CDR3 is TGTGCCAGCAGAGATCGACTAGCGGGAGGGTACGAGCAGTACTTC.

In its sample, this clonotype was seen a few times. This rearrangement joins TRBV4-3 to TRBJ2-3, with 9 bases fitting TRBD1. V lost 2 bases and J lost 1; bases outside the gene matches: 10. The V gene's germline CDR1 is LGHNA and CDR2 YSLEER. CDR3 size: 18 residues. This chain's CDR3 is CASSQRAFRDRGTDTQYF. DNA of the CDR3: TGCGCCAGCAGCCAACGTGCTTTCCGGGACAGGGGCACAGATACGCAGTATTTT.

This clonotype appeared many times. This rearrangement joins TRBV25-1 to TRBJ2-1; TRBD2 might be the D (6 bases). Trimming pared 3 bases from V and 6 bases from J, leaving 21 bases between. The CDR3 extends over 17 amino acids. Germline CDR1 is MGHDK and CDR2 is SYGVNS. The CDR3 is CASSDGPRTTSVNEQFF. The CDR3 coding sequence is TGTGCCAGCAGTGATGGGCCGCGGACTACTTCCGTCAATGAGCAGTTCTTC.